Each of the 27 T cell receptor beta chains below was sequenced from the same sample in a study of cytomegalovirus exposure and HLA in healthy donors. PCR used 60 Vbeta primers and 13 Jbeta primers. Assay used: immunoSEQ multiplex PCR; TCRdb lists only in-frame clones, some missing. The table includes approximately 150,000 clones, about 74% detected once. The specimen was PBMCs. These TCRs come from a male donor in good health and CMV-seronegative.

This sequence joins TRBV5-4 and TRBJ2-7; 12 bases line up with TRBD1. There are 18 residues in the CDR3. The germline V gene encodes CDR1 SGHNT and CDR2 YYREEE (reference sequence). Germline trimming cut 4 bases from V and 0 bases from J; bases unmatched to any gene: 11. DNA of the CDR3: TGTGCCAGCAGCCCCTGGGGACAGGGGGCCCTTAACTCCTACGAGCAGTACTTC. This codes for CASSPWGQGALNSYEQYF.

The chain links TRBV9 to TRBJ1-3, with 7 positions matching TRBD1. From germline, CDR1 is SGDLS and CDR2 YYNGEE. Trimming cost V 0 bases and J 2 bases; bases outside gene matches: 2. This CDR3 contains 15 residues. The CDR3 DNA is TGTGCCAGCAGCGTAGACGGGACAGCTGGAAACACCATATATTTT. Translated: CASSVDGTAGNTIYF.

The chain's CDR3 is CAWSTGGDPEAFF. In DNA, the CDR3 is TGTGCCTGGAGTACGGGGGGGGACCCTGAAGCTTTCTTT. This chain links TRBV30 with TRBJ1-1; perhaps TRBD1 as D (5 bases). The CDR3 has 13 residues. Germline assignment: CDR1 GTSNPN and CDR2 SVGIG (reference sequence). Trimming shortened V by 2 bases and J by 6 bases, and 13 bases separated the two germline ends.

V gene TRBV4-2 combines with J gene TRBJ2-3; 13 positions match TRBD2. The CDR3 is 16 residues long. V lost 5 bases, J lost 3 bases, and 5 bases stayed unmatched. Per the germline V gene, CDR1 is LGHNA and CDR2 is YNFKEQ. In DNA form, the CDR3 reads TGTGCCAGCAGCGGCCTGGGACTAGCGGGGACAGATACGCAGTATTTT. Translation: CASSGLGLAGTDTQYF.

In the case of this clone: The CDR3 end shows no conserved phenylalanine or tryptophan, and so a read error is likely. It is unclear where the CDR3 begins or ends on the DNA, so no DNA is shown, and the CDR3 is as TCRdb lists it. The chain links TRBV7-8 to TRBJ2-2; whether TRBD1, the table's D call, matches the DNA was not checked. CDR1 SGHVS and CDR2 FQNEAQ come from the germline V gene. The CDR3 spans 16 residues, counting both ends. CDR3 protein: CASSPRQGVNTGELSL.

Note on this clone: The sample has other DNA sequences that encode this CDR3 too. The chain employs TRBV19 and TRBJ2-1, with TRBD2 matching over 8 bases. With 6 bases clipped from V and 0 bases from J, the junction kept 4 bases outside the gene matches. The CDR3 runs 15 residues. Germline values: CDR1 LNHDA, CDR2 SQIVND (reference sequence). CDR3 DNA: TGTGCCAGTAGCTCGGCGGGGGGCTCCTACAATGAGCAGTTCTTC. Translated: CASSSAGGSYNEQFF.

The V call is TRBV2, the J call TRBJ2-1; 7 nucleotides agree with TRBD2. This CDR3 comprises 15 residues. Germline V gene lookup returns CDR1 SNHLY and CDR2 FYNNEI. The trim removed 7 bases at V and 2 bases at J, leaving 8 bases unmatched. The CDR3, as DNA: TGTGCCAGCAAAACGGTCGGGGGGACCTACAATGAGCAGTTCTTC. It is translated as CASKTVGGTYNEQFF.

The chain is built from TRBV28 and TRBJ2-1, with 12 bases aligning to TRBD2. V was pared by 5 bases and J by 7 bases, with 12 bases of the junction left unmatched. Germline CDR1 MDHEN, CDR2 SYDVKM. The CDR3 spans 17 residues. DNA of the CDR3: TGTGCCAGCAGTCGCCAATCCGGACTAGCGGGGAATAATGAGCAGTTCTTC. Its translation is CASSRQSGLAGNNEQFF. Complete variable domain (other parts from reference TRBV28 and TRBJ2-1): DVKVTQSSRYLVKRTGEKVFLECVQDMDHENMFWYRQDPGLGLRLIYFSYDVKMKEKGDIPEGYSVSREKKERFSLILESASTNQTSMYLCASSRQSGLAGNNEQFFGPGTRLTVL.

This clone was observed a few times. This sequence joins TRBV7-9 and TRBJ2-7; 10 bases are shared with TRBD2. In germline, CDR1 is SEHNR, CDR2 FQNEAQ (reference sequence). Trimming removed 0 bases from V and 5 bases from J; junction bases left unmatched: 10. The CDR3 covers 17 residues. The CDR3 DNA is TGTGCCAGCAGCTTAGCGGTCCCTAGCGGGAGCCCCCACGAGCAGTACTTC. It encodes CASSLAVPSGSPHEQYF. Supplemented by reference TRBV7-9 and TRBJ2-7, the full variable domain reads DTGVSQNPRHKITKRGQNVTFRCDPISEHNRLYWYRQTLGQGPEFLTYFQNEAQLEKSRLLSDRFSAERPKGSFSTLEIQRTEQGDSAMYLCASSLAVPSGSPHEQYFGPGTRLTVT.

This clone was seen only once. The genes are TRBV28 and TRBJ1-1, with D possibly being TRBD1 (6 bases). CDR1 is MDHEN and CDR2 is SYDVKM in the germline V gene. The CDR3 contains 15 residues. Trimming shortened V by 6 bases and J by 0 bases, and 14 bases separated the two germline ends. CDR3 in amino acids: CASSQRQELNTEAFF. Written as DNA, the CDR3 is TGTGCCAGCAGCCAGCGACAGGAGTTGAACACTGAAGCTTTCTTT. The full variable domain, rest sourced from reference TRBV28 and TRBJ1-1, is DVKVTQSSRYLVKRTGEKVFLECVQDMDHENMFWYRQDPGLGLRLIYFSYDVKMKEKGDIPEGYSVSREKKERFSLILESASTNQTSMYLCASSQRQELNTEAFFGQGTRLTVV.

The chain uses TRBV7-9 and TRBJ1-3, with D tentatively TRBD1 (5 bases). V was pared by 6 bases and J by 0 bases, with 12 bases between. Per the germline V gene, CDR1 is SEHNR and CDR2 is FQNEAQ (reference sequence). CDR3 length equals 15 residues. In DNA form, the CDR3 reads TGTGCCAGCAGTTCACAGGAGAGCTCTGGAAACACCATATATTTT. It yields the protein CASSSQESSGNTIYF.

This clone was seen a handful of times. The sample carries other DNA sequences with the same CDR3. This sequence joins TRBV18 and TRBJ2-7; D is perhaps TRBD1 (6 bases). Trimming removed 3 bases at V and 3 bases at J, with 9 bases between. Germline V lookup: CDR1 KGHSH, CDR2 LQKENI. The CDR3 length is 13 residues. In DNA, the CDR3 is TGTGCCAGCTCACCGAGGACAGACTACGAGCAGTACTTC. Its protein product is CASSPRTDYEQYF.

The V call is TRBV7-2, the J call TRBJ2-7; possible D gene TRBD1, 5 bases. V was clipped by 4 bases and J by 2 bases, with 9 bases between them. CDR1 and CDR2 (germline): SGHTA, FQGNSA. The CDR3 loop spans 13 amino acids. CDR3 loop: CASSSRVPYEQYF. As DNA, the CDR3 is TGTGCCAGCAGCTCCAGGGTTCCCTACGAGCAGTACTTC. The variable domain in full, with the rest retrieved from reference TRBV7-2 and TRBJ2-7, is GAGVSQSPSNKVTEKGKDVELRCDPISGHTALYWYRQSLGQGLEFLIYFQGNSAPDKSGLPSDRFSAERTGGSVSTLTIQRTQQEDSAVYLCASSSRVPYEQYFGPGTRLTVT.

This CDR3 is CASSLWEGRTDTQYF. CDR3 DNA: TGTGCCAGCAGCTTATGGGAGGGCCGCACAGATACGCAGTATTTT. V usage is TRBV7-2 and J usage is TRBJ2-3; TRBD2 matches 7 bases. Germline assignment: CDR1 SGHTA and CDR2 FQGNSA. V lost 2 bases, J lost 1 base, and 3 bases stayed unmatched. The CDR3 loop spans 15 amino acids.

The gene calls are TRBV7-9 and TRBJ2-2; tentatively, D is TRBD1 (7 bases). The germline gives CDR1 SEHNR, CDR2 FQNEAQ (reference sequence). The length of the CDR3 is 15 residues. The V gene lost 5 bases and the J gene lost 7 bases, with 17 bases spanning the gap. This chain's CDR3 is CASSPQGGGGGELFF. DNA of the CDR3: TGTGCCAGCAGCCCGCAGGGGGGCGGCGGCGGGGAGCTGTTTTTT.

This chain uses TRBV28 with TRBJ1-2; D unresolved. Trimming removed 2 bases from V and 6 bases from J, with 16 bases in between. The V gene's germline CDR1 is MDHEN and CDR2 SYDVKM. CDR3 length equals 15 residues. The CDR3 nucleotides are TGTGCCAGCAGTTTAGATGTCCTAAGATCGGATGGCTACACCTTC. It encodes CASSLDVLRSDGYTF.

As for this clone: Germline and junction disagree at one end, which may indicate a read error. In DNA, the CDR3 is TGCGCCAGCAGTCAAGCACGGTCGAACACTGAAGCTTTCTTT. Its protein is CASSQARSNTEAFF. This chain joins TRBV4-3 and TRBJ1-1; D not certain. The CDR3 has 14 residues. Germline V gene sequence: CDR1 LGHNA, CDR2 YSLEER.

With regard to this clone: The junction does not match germline at one end; this may be a read error. This chain joins TRBV5-5 and TRBJ2-7; TRBD2 agrees at 9 bases. The germline gives CDR1 SGHKS, CDR2 YYEKEE (reference sequence). The CDR3 consists of 15 residues. The CDR3 region has the DNA TGTGCCAGCAGCCTGAGGACTAGCGACATTTACGGGCAGTACTTC. This translates into CASSLRTSDIYGQYF.

This clone is a singleton in its sample. V is TRBV5-6 and J is TRBJ1-5; D unclear. The CDR3 covers 14 residues. Germline CDR1 is SGHDT and CDR2 is YYEEEE. Trimming left V 4 bases short and J 3 bases short, with 11 bases between. CDR3 sequence: CASSGGLVNQPQHF. CDR3 bases: TGTGCCAGCAGCGGTGGACTGGTCAATCAGCCCCAGCATTTT.

The rearrangement joins TRBV18 to TRBJ2-7; 7 positions agree with TRBD1. V shed 0 bases and J 0 bases; nucleotides not matched to a gene: 5. This CDR3 comprises 16 residues. Germline V gene data show CDR1 as KGHSH and CDR2 as LQKENI. The CDR3 is CASSPPKGANSYEQYF. The CDR3, as DNA: TGTGCCAGCTCACCACCGAAGGGGGCGAACTCCTACGAGCAGTACTTC. The variable domain in full, with the rest retrieved from reference TRBV18 and TRBJ2-7, is NAGVMQNPRHLVRRRGQEARLRCSPMKGHSHVYWYRQLPEEGLKFMVYLQKENIIDESGMPKERFSAEFPKEGPSILRIQQVVRGDSAAYFCASSPPKGANSYEQYFGPGTRLTVT.

This clone has a single count. CDR3 sequence (DNA): TGTGCCAGCAGTTGGGACGGGACAGGGGTCTACGAGCAGTACTTC. This gives the protein CASSWDGTGVYEQYF. The rearrangement links TRBV6-1 to TRBJ2-7, with TRBD1 matching over 10 bases. The germline V gene has CDR1 MNHNS and CDR2 SASEGT. This CDR3 spans 15 amino acids. J was trimmed by 3 bases and V by 5 bases; bases with no gene match: 7.

V gene TRBV6-5 combines with J gene TRBJ2-7, with TRBD1 matching 7 bases. The germline CDR1 and CDR2 sequences are MNHEY and SVGAGI. J lost 4 bases, V lost 6 bases, and 12 bases had no gene match. The CDR3 covers 15 residues. The CDR3 nucleotides read TGTGCCAGCAGCCCGGGACAGCACAGACCTTACGAGCAGTACTTC. This codes for CASSPGQHRPYEQYF.

This clone was seen a few times. The DNA of the CDR3 is TGTGCCAGCAGCTTGGCCAGTGACACTGAAGCTTTCTTT. Protein sequence: CASSLASDTEAFF. This chain connects TRBV7-9 to TRBJ1-1; no definite D call. Germline V gene lookup returns CDR1 SEHNR and CDR2 FQNEAQ (reference sequence). Trimming removed 3 bases at V and 3 bases at J, with 8 bases between. The CDR3 is 13 amino acids.

V usage is TRBV29-1 and J usage is TRBJ2-7, with a possible D match to TRBD1 (5 bases). The V gene lost 4 bases and the J gene lost 5 bases, with 6 bases spanning the gap. The germline CDR1 and CDR2 sequences are SQVTM and ANQGSEA. This CDR3 contains 10 residues. The CDR3 spells CSVAGNEQYF. In nucleotides, the CDR3 is TGCAGCGTTGCAGGGAACGAGCAGTACTTC.

The chain combines TRBV7-8 with TRBJ1-6; D not certain. Germline V lookup: CDR1 SGHVS, CDR2 FQNEAQ. Trimming took off 0 bases at V and 13 bases at J, with 13 bases between the two ends. The CDR3 has 14 residues. Here the CDR3 reads CASSLALADYPLHF. The CDR3 coding sequence is TGTGCCAGCAGCTTAGCTTTGGCCGACTATCCCCTCCACTTT.

This chain uses TRBV5-5 with TRBJ1-2; TRBD1 is a possible D gene (5 bases). Trimming left V 2 bases short and J 7 bases short, with 21 bases between. In germline, CDR1 is SGHKS, CDR2 YYEKEE (reference sequence). This CDR3 is built from 16 residues. Here the CDR3 DNA reads TGTGCCAGCAGCTTTCGTGCCGCAGGGCTCGCTCTTGGCTACACCTTC. Translation gives CASSFRAAGLALGYTF.

The chain uses TRBV7-3 and TRBJ2-1; TRBD2 aligns across 7 bases. In germline, CDR1 is SGHTA, CDR2 FQGTGA. The CDR3 totals 15 residues. The V gene end was trimmed by 5 bases and the J gene end by 8 bases; junction bases not matched to a gene: 12. This CDR3 reads CASSQTPGRGDEQFF. DNA for the CDR3: TGTGCCAGCAGCCAGACCCCGGGACGGGGGGATGAGCAGTTCTTC.